This T cell receptor beta chain comes out of a study of monozygotic twins with inflammatory bowel disease. TCRdb reanalyzed the 5' RACE reads, giving one entry per CDR3 protein sequence and no DNA. The listing contains about 300,000 distinct CDR3 sequences. The CDR3 loop spans 14 amino acids. Per germline, CDR1 SGDLS and CDR2 YYNGEE. The gene calls are TRBV9 and TRBJ1-3. The source is a human donor with ulcerative colitis or Crohn's disease, or a healthy co-twin of an affected twin (not recorded which). Material for sequencing was blood. The chain's CDR3 is CASSVEASGNTIYF.